This T cell receptor beta chain was documented in a study of blood T cell repertoires in COVID-19. CDR1 KGHSH and CDR2 LQKENI come from the germline V gene. CDR3 length: 16 residues. J lost 4 bases, V lost 0 bases, and 4 bases had no gene match. Clones were sequenced by immunoSEQ multiplex PCR, and TCRdb holds only the in-frame ones, with some missing. The table lists more than 200,000 clones, 80% to 90% of them singletons. The V gene is TRBV18, the J gene TRBJ1-2; TRBD1 matches 11 bases. The source is a man aged 25 to 40 with active or convalescent COVID-19. Sequenced input: peripheral blood. In DNA, the CDR3 is TGTGCCAGCTCACCACCGGACAGGGGGCGCAGCTATGGCTACACCTTC. The encoded protein is CASSPPDRGRSYGYTF.